The 8 T cell receptor beta chains presented below share a single source sample, sequenced in a study of PD-L1 blockade in urothelial cancer. As for time point: peripheral blood 6 weeks after treatment start. The protocol was immunoSEQ multiplex PCR, while the TCRdb copy is restricted to in-frame clones and leaves out a portion. This table has over 25,000 clones, roughly three quarters appearing once. Material: PBMCs, obtained around atezolizumab (anti-PD-L1) treatment. All receptors come from a man between 65 and 85 years old with urothelial cancer.

V usage is TRBV4-2 and J usage is TRBJ2-7; 8 bases map to TRBD2. With 5 bases clipped from V and 3 bases from J, the junction kept 9 bases outside the gene matches. The CDR3 spans 15 residues. CDR1 and CDR2 (germline): LGHNA, YNFKEQ. The CDR3 loop reads CASSSLAGTYYEQYF. The CDR3, as DNA: TGTGCCAGCAGCTCATTAGCGGGGACCTACTACGAGCAGTACTTC.

The chain uses TRBV7-2 and TRBJ2-1; TRBD1 aligns across 7 bases. The germline V gene encodes CDR1 SGHTA and CDR2 FQGNSA. V shed 1 base, J shed 2 bases, and the junction held 2 bases outside the gene matches. The CDR3 totals 15 residues. CDR3 region: CASSLEQGAYNEQFF. DNA of the CDR3: TGTGCCAGCAGCTTAGAGCAGGGGGCCTACAATGAGCAGTTCTTC.

The V and J genes are TRBV4-1 and TRBJ2-3; 11 nucleotides match TRBD2. J gave up 0 bases and V 1 base, and 3 bases lay outside the gene matches. CDR1 and CDR2 from the germline V gene are MGHRA and YSYEKL. The CDR3 has 17 amino acids. The chain's CDR3 is CASSQGGLAGSTDTQYF. The CDR3 coding sequence is TGCGCCAGCAGCCAAGGTGGACTAGCGGGCAGCACAGATACGCAGTATTTT.

This chain connects TRBV7-6 to TRBJ1-2; perhaps TRBD1 as D (5 bases). The germline V gene encodes CDR1 SGHVS and CDR2 FNYEAQ. The germline V and J ends were trimmed by 0 bases and 8 bases, with 7 bases remaining between them. This CDR3 region has 12 residues. The CDR3 loop reads CASSLAGVGYTF. The CDR3 DNA reads TGTGCCAGCAGCTTAGCAGGGGTCGGCTACACCTTC.

In this sample, this clone turned up once. The chain has TRBV6-5 and TRBJ2-2, with 11 bases matching TRBD2. With V trimmed by 7 bases and J by 2 bases, 3 bases remained unmatched. The CDR3 is 15 amino acids. Germline-derived CDR1 and CDR2 are MNHEY and SVGAGI. In nucleotides, the CDR3 is TGTGCCAGCACTCGACTAGCGGGAAACACCGGGGAGCTGTTTTTT. It translates to CASTRLAGNTGELFF.

The rearrangement joins TRBV28 to TRBJ2-7, with D maybe TRBD1 (5 bases). The V and J ends lost 6 bases and 2 bases respectively, with 14 bases between them. Looked up from germline, CDR1 is MDHEN and CDR2 is SYDVKM. The CDR3 is 14 residues long. CDR3 coding DNA: TGTGCCAGCAGCCCCCCCAGACAGACCTACGAGCAGTACTTC. It codes for CASSPPRQTYEQYF.

This clone was picked up a small number of times. The chain employs TRBV4-2 and TRBJ2-7; TRBD1 might be the D (5 bases). Germline V lookup: CDR1 LGHNA, CDR2 YNFKEQ. V lost 0 bases to trimming and J lost 1 base, with 7 bases between them. This CDR3 spans 14 amino acids. CDR3 sequence: CASSQDDRSYEQYF. CDR3 DNA: TGTGCCAGCAGCCAAGATGACAGATCCTACGAGCAGTACTTC.

This chain links TRBV7-7 with TRBJ1-4; D ambiguous. The CDR3 spans 13 residues. Germline CDR1 SSHAT, CDR2 FNYEAQ (reference sequence). Between the trimmed V and J ends, which lost 5 bases and 3 bases, there was a span of 7 bases. The CDR3 DNA sequence: TGTGCCAGCAGCCTGCGGGCTAATGAAAAACTGTTTTTT. Translated, it gives CASSLRANEKLFF.